The subject of this entry is one TCR beta chain. This clone's antigen is unknown. No much larger clone exists at a distance of one base, and base qualities are not known. This sample was included in a study of cytomegalovirus exposure and HLA in healthy donors (dated by TCRdb to between 2016 and 2019). For the wider study: According to an earlier analysis of 550 to 750 of the donors, 150 million to 200 million T cells yielded 100 million or so unique TCR beta sequences and less than 300 Gb of sequence data. An early release covering roughly 600 HLA-typed donors comprised approximately 300 gigabases of sequencing data and tens of millions of unique TCR sequences. Of the approximately 400 genotyped donors, approximately 83% fell in the genetic ancestry cluster associated with self-reported Caucasian donors. The study aimed to test whether signatures of past pathogen exposure could be identified by cataloging public T cell receptors. The T cell repertoires of 666 subjects were profiled by immunosequencing and related to cytomegalovirus serostatus. Along with the roughly 710-subject first cohort, a separate validation cohort of about 110 different subjects was used. To predict cytomegalovirus infection status, the study brought together high-throughput TCR immunosequencing, statistical association of individual TCRs with disease status, and machine learning. A later analysis re-examined previously published TCR beta repertoires from just over 650 donors and added high-resolution HLA genotyping to investigate patterns of TCR occurrence. Rather than drawing on any new phenotypic data, the later analysis identified candidate immune exposures from TCR beta sequences and the way those sequences occurred across donors. An earlier analysis of roughly 580 of the donors used high-throughput TCR beta sequencing to judge whether each TCR beta V gene segment behaved as functional or pseudogenic. Donor age, sex, ethnicity and CMV serostatus were compiled alongside the repertoire data. Genome-wide SNP genotypes for about three fifths of the roughly 670 donors were used in a later genetic analysis, which treated that subset as a discovery cohort. Every discovery cohort repertoire had been produced on one sequencing platform. Class I and class II HLA loci were covered by the typing at four-digit resolution. The number of donors typed differed by locus, with roughly 629-640 for A, B, C, DRB1 and DQB1, roughly 520 for DQA1, under 610 for DPA1, and around 450 for DPB1. A handful of DR-DQ haplotypes were handled as single units for association and clustering because linkage in the cohort was strong. Across 398 genotyped donors of the cohort, an average of roughly 230,000 unique TCR beta nucleotide sequences per donor were sequenced, and 15% to 20% of those sequences were non-productive. Points the paper makes about the study in general: According to a later analysis, TCR association rates differed among HLA loci, with DRB1 alleles showing the most associated TCRs and HLA-C alleles showing the fewest. According to a later genetic analysis, donors in an Asian-associated ancestry cluster had fewer N-insertions in productive TCRs than the roughly 660-donor mean. The classifier was reported to diagnose cytomegalovirus status with high specificity and sensitivity in both the original cohort and the validation cohort. In an earlier analysis of about 540 of the donors, most TCR beta V segments were observed in productive rearrangements about 90% or about 30% of the time, broadly matching IMGT annotations. According to a later analysis, parvovirus B19, influenza, CMV and Epstein-Barr virus appeared linked to several top co-occurrence clusters. In the study, around 150 TCR beta chains were listed as associated with cytomegalovirus. Linkage disequilibrium might explain the correlated functional status among segregating V segments, but an unknown experimental factor could not be excluded. While some public TCRs were present in many individuals, most TCR sequences turned up only very rarely across donors. A further reported finding was that TCR beta sequences accurately predicted the HLA-A and HLA-B alleles for most subjects in the first cohort. Strong co-occurrence of HLA alleles, especially DR and DQ, made assigning TCR associations to individual alleles difficult. Sequencing depth was assumed to be roughly uniform across donors in the presence/absence analyses, though that assumption may not hold. The 87-base-pair reads could not distinguish some IMGT-functional V segments, including TRBV6-2 and TRBV6-3, so those segments were excluded. In vitro tests confirmed that a few of the cytomegalovirus-associated TCR beta chains recognize cytomegalovirus antigens. In this cohort, only TCR beta chains were sequenced, and detectable features were limited by the absence of alpha or paired-chain data. HLA typing was unavailable for some donors at each locus, so association tests used only the typed subset. According to the authors, the approach could potentially be generalized to other disease states and immunological phenotypes. The sequencing pipeline was judged likely to have produced a cluster of highly shared sequence variants as a technical artifact. In a later analysis, 16,951 TCR beta sequences were associated with specific HLA alleles at a false discovery rate of 0.05. CMV serostatus was the only immune exposure information available for the cohort. In a later genetic analysis, a missense DCLRE1C variant was associated with V-gene and J-gene trimming of TCR beta chains, and the association was replicated in an independent cohort. In a later analysis, HLA-associated TCR beta chains showed more clonal expansion and lower generation probabilities than non-associated chains that were equally common. Because counts were too low, 15 to 20 rarely observed V segments, including chromosome 9 orphons, were excluded from the earlier analysis of around 590 of the donors. Most CMV-associated TCR beta chains appeared to be HLA-restricted in a later analysis, and the HLA associations seemed to be driven largely by CMV exposure.

The cohort consisted of 670 or so healthy bone marrow donors. Cohort members were all nominally healthy when sampled, although unrecorded immune exposures were likely present. The donor was CMV seronegative and was included in the group of a few hundred seronegative cohort members. A peripheral blood sample was collected from each donor, and TCR beta sequencing was performed on peripheral blood mononuclear cells. The Qiagen DNeasy Blood Extraction Kit was used to extract genomic DNA from the blood cell samples. Libraries were made using the immunoSEQ multiplex PCR assay. The multiplex PCR relied on a mix of 60 forward primers for TCR Vbeta segments and 13 reverse primers for TCR Jbeta segments. Amplification of the CDR3 region of rearranged TCR beta genes was performed with a multiplex PCR assay on genomic DNA. The Illumina HiSeq System was used to sequence the amplified TCR beta libraries as 87-base-pair reads. The authors processed their data as follows. In a later analysis, 80 million or so unique TCR beta chains were counted across the 650 to 700 repertoires, and around 11 million of these chains were shared by at least two donors. A nearest-neighbor algorithm error-corrected the raw reads and collapsed the reads into unique sequences, merging closely related sequences to remove PCR and sequencing errors. CDR3 sequences were aligned to IMGT reference sequences to assign V, D and J gene segments. Each retained sequence needed at least a six-nucleotide match to both a V gene segment and a J gene segment. Rearrangements were called productive when the CDR3 lacked stop codons and stayed in frame with V and J; all others were non-productive. CDR3 was defined by IMGT convention, running from the second conserved V-encoded cysteine to the conserved J-encoded phenylalanine. The earlier analysis of about 570 of the donors excluded any sequence lacking an unambiguous match to a single V gene segment. An earlier analysis of fewer than 750 of the donors classified V segments as functional when productive rearrangements were above 56.7% and as segregating when the standard deviation between donors was above 5%. A statistical classification framework was developed to diagnose cytomegalovirus status using the catalog of TCR beta chain sequences. V and J gene assignment, in a later analysis, came from comparing TCR nucleotide sequences with IMGT/GENE-DB human TR gene sequences. A later analysis assigned CDR3 sequences and most-parsimonious VDJ recombination scenarios with the TCRdist pipeline. In a later analysis, each TCR beta chain was defined by its CDR3 amino acid sequence together with its V-gene family, and reads without a unique V-gene family were excluded. To address suspected cross-contamination and a sequencing artifact, a later analysis removed 592 highly shared, low-generation-probability nucleotide sequences. For each public chain, a later analysis derived a clonal expansion index from normalized ranks of inferred template counts within each repertoire. In a later analysis, generation probabilities were computed using a VDJ recombination model fitted to out-of-frame rearrangements, and the results were checked against IGoR. A later analysis scored TCR-TCR, TCR-HLA and TCR-CMV co-occurrence with hypergeometric tests, applying a repertoire-size bias correction to TCR pairs. False discovery rates were estimated in a later analysis by permuting HLA or CMV assignments 20 times. A later analysis grouped co-occurring TCRs with DBSCAN, adding TCRdist sequence similarity when clustering within HLA-allele-positive subsets. For co-occurrence clustering, repertoires with fewer than 30,000 or more than 120,000 public chains were excluded, along with a handful of repertoires with anomalous nucleotide sharing. TCRdb limited this immuneACCESS table to in-frame rearrangements with V and J called. A share of clones is missing; checked studies link under half to unresolved V genes, and the rest is unexplained. From that table come the V and J calls and clone size; the DNA was used to work out D and trimming. The sample includes 150,000 to 200,000 clones, with 70% to 80% observed a single time. Of the sample, roughly 1.5% falls within the top ten clones.

V sheds 5 bases and J sheds 4 bases, leaving 14 bases between their ends. CDR3 length: 14 amino acids, cysteine to phenylalanine. Of the read, only the CDR3 DNA is kept; its 42 bases are in frame from base 1. In the germline V gene (reference sequence), CDR1 corresponds to PRHDT and CDR2 to FYEKMQ. The V and J genes are TRBV13 and TRBJ1-1; the D segment could be TRBD1, given 6 matching bases. The source of this sequence is a woman between 45 and 65 years old in good health and CMV-seronegative. The sample comprised PBMCs. The sequence in DNA is TGTGCCAGCAGCCCCCCACAGGGCGGCACTGAAGCTTTCTTT. It encodes CASSPPQGGTEAFF.